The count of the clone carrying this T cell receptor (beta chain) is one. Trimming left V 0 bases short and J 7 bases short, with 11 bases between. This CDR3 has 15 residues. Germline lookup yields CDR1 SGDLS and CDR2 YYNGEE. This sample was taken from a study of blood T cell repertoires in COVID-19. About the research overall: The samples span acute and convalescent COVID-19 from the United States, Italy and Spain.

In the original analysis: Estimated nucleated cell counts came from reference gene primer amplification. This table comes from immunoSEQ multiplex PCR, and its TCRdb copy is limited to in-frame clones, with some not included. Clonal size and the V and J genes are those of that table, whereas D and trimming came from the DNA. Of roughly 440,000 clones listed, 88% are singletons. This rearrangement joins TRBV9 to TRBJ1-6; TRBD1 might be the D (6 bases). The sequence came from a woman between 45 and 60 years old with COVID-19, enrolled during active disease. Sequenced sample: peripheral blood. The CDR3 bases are TGTGCCAGCAGCGTAGAGACAGGACGGAATTCACCCCTCCACTTT. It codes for CASSVETGRNSPLHF.